The T cell receptor (beta chain) described here comes from a study of PD-L1 blockade in urothelial cancer. As for the study in general: Patients began atezolizumab, 1,200 mg intravenously every 3 weeks, in the mid-2010s. Blood underwent analysis 3 weeks (second dose) and 6 weeks after treatment began.

Using immunoSEQ multiplex PCR, the repertoire was profiled, and TCRdb retains in-frame clones only, with some absent. The sample has approximately 40,000 clones; approximately 86% are singletons. The trim removed 1 base at V and 9 bases at J, leaving 2 bases unmatched. The germline CDR1 and CDR2 sequences are LNHNV and YYDKDF (reference sequence). CDR3 size: 12 residues. Time point specified: peripheral blood 6 weeks after treatment start. The starting material was PBMCs, obtained around atezolizumab (anti-PD-L1) treatment. The genes are TRBV15 and TRBJ1-2; TRBD1 agrees at 7 bases. The sequence was obtained from a man between 60 and 75 years old with urothelial cancer. CDR3 bases: TGTGCCACCAGCAGAGCAGGGGGAAGCTACACCTTC. Protein sequence: CATSRAGGSYTF. Looking up the rest from reference TRBV15 and TRBJ1-2 gives the full variable domain: DAMVIQNPRYQVTQFGKPVTLSCSQTLNHNVMYWYQQKSSQAPKLLFHYYDKDFNNEADTPDNFQSRRPNTSFCFLDIRSPGLGDTAMYLCATSRAGGSYTFGSGTRLTVV.